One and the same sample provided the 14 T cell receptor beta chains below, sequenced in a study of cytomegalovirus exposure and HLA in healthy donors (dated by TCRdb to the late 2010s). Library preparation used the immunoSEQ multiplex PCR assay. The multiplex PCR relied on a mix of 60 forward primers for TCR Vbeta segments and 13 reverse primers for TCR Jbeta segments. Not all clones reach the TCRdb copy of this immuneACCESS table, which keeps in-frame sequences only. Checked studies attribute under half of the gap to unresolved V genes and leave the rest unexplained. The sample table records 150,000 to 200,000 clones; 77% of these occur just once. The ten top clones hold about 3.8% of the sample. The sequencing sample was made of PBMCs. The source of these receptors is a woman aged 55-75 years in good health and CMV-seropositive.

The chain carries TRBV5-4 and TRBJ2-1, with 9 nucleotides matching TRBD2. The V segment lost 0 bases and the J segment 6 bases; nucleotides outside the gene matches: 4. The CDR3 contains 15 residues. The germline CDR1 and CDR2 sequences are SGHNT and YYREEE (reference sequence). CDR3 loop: CASSLGGRAANEQFF. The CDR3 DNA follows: TGTGCCAGCAGCTTGGGCGGGAGGGCCGCCAATGAGCAGTTCTTC.

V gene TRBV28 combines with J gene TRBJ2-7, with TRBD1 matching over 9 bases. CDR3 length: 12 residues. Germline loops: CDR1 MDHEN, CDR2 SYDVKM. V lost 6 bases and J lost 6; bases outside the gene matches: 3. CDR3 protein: CASRRTGAEQYF. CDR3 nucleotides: TGTGCCAGCAGAAGGACAGGGGCCGAGCAGTACTTC.

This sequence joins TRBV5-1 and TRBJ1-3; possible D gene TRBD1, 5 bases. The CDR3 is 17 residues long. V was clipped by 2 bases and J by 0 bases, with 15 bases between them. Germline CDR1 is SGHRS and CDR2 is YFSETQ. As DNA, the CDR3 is TGCGCCAGCAGCTTAAGCCCCTTGGGGGGCTCTGGAAACACCATATATTTT. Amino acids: CASSLSPLGGSGNTIYF. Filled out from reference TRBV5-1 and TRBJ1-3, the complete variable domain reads KAGVTQTPRYLIKTRGQQVTLSCSPISGHRSVSWYQQTPGQGLQFLFEYFSETQRNKGNFPGRFSGRQFSNSRSEMNVSTLELGDSALYLCASSLSPLGGSGNTIYFGEGSWLTVV.

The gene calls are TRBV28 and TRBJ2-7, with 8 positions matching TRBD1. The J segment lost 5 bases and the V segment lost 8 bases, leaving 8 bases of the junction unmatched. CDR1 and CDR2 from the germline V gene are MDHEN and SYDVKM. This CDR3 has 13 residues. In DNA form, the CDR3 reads TGTGCCAGCTGCAAAGCAGGGGGCAACGAGCAGTACTTC. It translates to CASCKAGGNEQYF.

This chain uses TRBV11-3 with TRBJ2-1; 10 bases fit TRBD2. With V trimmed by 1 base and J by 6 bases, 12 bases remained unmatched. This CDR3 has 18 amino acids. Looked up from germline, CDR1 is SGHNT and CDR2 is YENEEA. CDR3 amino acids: CASSLVIGLAGEINEQFF. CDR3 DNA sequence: TGTGCCAGCAGCTTAGTGATTGGGCTAGCGGGAGAAATCAATGAGCAGTTCTTC.

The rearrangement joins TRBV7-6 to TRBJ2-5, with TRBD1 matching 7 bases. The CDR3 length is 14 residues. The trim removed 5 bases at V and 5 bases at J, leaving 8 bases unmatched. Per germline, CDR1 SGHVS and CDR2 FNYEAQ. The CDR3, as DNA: TGTGCCAGCAGCAGACGACAGGGCGGGGAGACCCAGTACTTC. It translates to CASSRRQGGETQYF.

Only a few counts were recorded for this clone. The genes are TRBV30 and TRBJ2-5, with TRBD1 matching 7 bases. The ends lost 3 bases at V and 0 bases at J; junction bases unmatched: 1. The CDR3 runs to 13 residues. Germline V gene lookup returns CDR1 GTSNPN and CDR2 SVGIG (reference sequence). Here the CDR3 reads CAWSGQDQETQYF. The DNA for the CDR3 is TGTGCCTGGAGCGGACAGGACCAAGAGACCCAGTACTTC.

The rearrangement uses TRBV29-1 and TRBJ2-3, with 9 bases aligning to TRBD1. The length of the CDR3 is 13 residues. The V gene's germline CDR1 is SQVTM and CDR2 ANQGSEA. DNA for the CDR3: TGCAGTGCCCCGGGACAGGGCTTAGATACGCAGTATTTT. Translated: CSAPGQGLDTQYF.

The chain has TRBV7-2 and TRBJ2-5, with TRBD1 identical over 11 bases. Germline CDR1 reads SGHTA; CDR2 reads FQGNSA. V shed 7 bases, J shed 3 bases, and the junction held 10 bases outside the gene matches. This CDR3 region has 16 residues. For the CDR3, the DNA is TGTGCCAGCACTCTGGCCGGACAGGGGGCGGAAGAGACCCAGTACTTC. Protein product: CASTLAGQGAEETQYF.

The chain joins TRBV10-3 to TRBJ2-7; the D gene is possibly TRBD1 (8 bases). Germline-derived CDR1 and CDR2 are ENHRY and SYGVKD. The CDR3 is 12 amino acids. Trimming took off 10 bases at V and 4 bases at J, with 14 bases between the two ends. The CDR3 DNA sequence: TGTGCCACAAACAGGGGGGGGTACGAGCAGTACTTC. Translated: CATNRGGYEQYF.

CDR3: CASSFDRAFEQYF. The CDR3 nucleotides are TGCGCCAGCAGCTTTGACAGGGCTTTCGAGCAGTACTTC. The chain employs TRBV5-1 and TRBJ2-7; TRBD1 aligns across 7 bases. V lost 2 bases and J lost 6; bases outside the gene matches: 5. From germline, CDR1 is SGHRS and CDR2 YFSETQ. The CDR3 runs 13 residues.

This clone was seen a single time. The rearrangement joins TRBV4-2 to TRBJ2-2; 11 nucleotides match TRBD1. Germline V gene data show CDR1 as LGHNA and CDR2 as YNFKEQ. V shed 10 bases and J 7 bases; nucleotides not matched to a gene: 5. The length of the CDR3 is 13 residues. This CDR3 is CATGTGGLGELFF. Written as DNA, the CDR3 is TGTGCCACCGGGACAGGGGGACTCGGGGAGCTGTTTTTT.

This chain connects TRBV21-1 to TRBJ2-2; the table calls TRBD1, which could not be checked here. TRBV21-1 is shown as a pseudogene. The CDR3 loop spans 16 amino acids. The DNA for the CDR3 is TGTGCCAGCAGCGGGACCGGGACAGGGTACACCGGGGAGCTGTTTTTT. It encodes CASSGTGTGYTGELFF.

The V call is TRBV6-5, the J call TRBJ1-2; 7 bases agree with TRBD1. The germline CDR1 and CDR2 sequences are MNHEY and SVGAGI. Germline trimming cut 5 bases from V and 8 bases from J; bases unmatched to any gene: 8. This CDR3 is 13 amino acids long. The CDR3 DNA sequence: TGTGCCAGCAGTCCCACAGGGGTAGGGGGCTACACCTTC. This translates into CASSPTGVGGYTF.